This TCR beta chain comes out of a study of blood T cell repertoires in COVID-19. Overall study: Sample material is recorded as cDNA or gDNA derived from T cells, B-cell-depleted T cells, or PBMCs.

The germline gives CDR1 SGHNT, CDR2 YENEEA. The CDR3 length is 17 residues. The germline V and J ends were trimmed by 1 base and 0 bases, with 13 bases remaining between them. Residents of about 25 US areas, aged roughly 18 to 89 years, made up the participants. Each participant's cohort was designated according to participant-reported clinical history. Cohort 3 donors counted as recovered after two negative PCRs, clearance, or resolved symptoms. The data were produced by immunoSEQ multiplex PCR, yet TCRdb's version contains in-frame clones alone and is incomplete. This table holds a few hundred thousand clones, approximately 92% found once.

This TCR came from a woman in her twenties or thirties who had recovered from COVID-19. The V gene is TRBV11-3, the J gene TRBJ2-1; D perhaps matches TRBD2 (5 bases). The material sequenced was PBMCs or T cells enriched from blood (not recorded which). CDR3 in DNA: TGTGCCAGCAGCTTAGCTAGCCTCGGCAGCTCCTACAATGAGCAGTTCTTC. Translating it yields CASSLASLGSSYNEQFF.